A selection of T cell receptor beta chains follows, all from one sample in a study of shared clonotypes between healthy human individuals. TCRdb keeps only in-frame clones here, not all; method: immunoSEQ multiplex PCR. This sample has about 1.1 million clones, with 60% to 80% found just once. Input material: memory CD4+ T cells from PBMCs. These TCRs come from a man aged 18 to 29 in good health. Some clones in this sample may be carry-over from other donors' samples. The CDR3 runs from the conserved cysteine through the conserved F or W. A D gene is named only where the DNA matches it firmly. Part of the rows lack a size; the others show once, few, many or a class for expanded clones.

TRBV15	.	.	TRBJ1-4	TGTGCCACCAGCAGAGATTTGGGGGGATCAACTAATGAAAAACTGTTTTTT	CATSRDLGGSTNEKLFF
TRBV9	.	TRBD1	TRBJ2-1	TGTGCCAGCAGCGCGAGACAGGGCAATGAGCAGTTCTTC	CASSARQGNEQFF
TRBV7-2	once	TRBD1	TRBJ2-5	TGTGCCAGCAGCAGACAGGGGGCTACAGGGGAGACCCAGTACTTC	CASSRQGATGETQYF
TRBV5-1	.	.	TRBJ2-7	TGCGCCAGCAGCCCCAGGGTAAGGGACCCCTGGGAGCAGTACTTC	CASSPRVRDPWEQYF
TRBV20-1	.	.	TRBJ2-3	TGCAGTGCTCAGACTAGTGCGCAGTATTTT	CSAQTSAQYF
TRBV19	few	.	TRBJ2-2	TGTGCCAGTAGTCCCGGCGGGGGGGAGCTGTTTTTT	CASSPGGGELFF
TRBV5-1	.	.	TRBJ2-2	TGCGCCAGCAGCTTCTCAGGAGGGACCGGGGAGCTGTTTTTT	CASSFSGGTGELFF
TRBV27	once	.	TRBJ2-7	TGTGCCAGCAGTGGAAGACCCGGGACACACTCCTACGAGCAGTACTTC	CASSGRPGTHSYEQYF
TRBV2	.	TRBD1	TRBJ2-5	TGTGCCAGCAGTGTGCTACAGGGGGCTAGACAGACCCAGTACTTC	CASSVLQGARQTQYF
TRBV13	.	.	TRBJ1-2	TGTGCCAGCAGCTTAGGCCGTGTTGCTAACTATGGCTACACCTTC	CASSLGRVANYGYTF
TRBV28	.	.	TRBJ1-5	TGTGCCAGCAGTTTAAGTCTCTCAGGGCGGCCCCAGCATTTT	CASSLSLSGRPQHF
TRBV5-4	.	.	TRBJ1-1	TGTGCCAGCAGCTACCCCTCCACCCGGGGGAACACTGAAGCTTTCTTT	CASSYPSTRGNTEAFF
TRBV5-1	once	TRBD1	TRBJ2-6	TGCGCCAGCAGTTCGGGACAGGGTGTAGCTGGGGCCAACGTCCTGACTTTC	CASSSGQGVAGANVLTF
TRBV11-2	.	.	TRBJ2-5	TGTGCCAGCAGCTTAGGGACAGCAGAAGAGACCCAGTACTTC	CASSLGTAEETQYF
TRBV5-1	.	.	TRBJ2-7	TGCGCCAGCAGCTTGGGGGGGACCTTCTCCTACGAGCAGTACTTC	CASSLGGTFSYEQYF
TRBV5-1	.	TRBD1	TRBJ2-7	TGCGCCAGCAGCCTGAGGTTAGGGACAGACTACGAGCAGTACTTC	CASSLRLGTDYEQYF
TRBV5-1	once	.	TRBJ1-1	TGCGCCAGCAGCGTGAAGCCGTCGGACTTGAACACTGAAGCTTTCTTT	CASSVKPSDLNTEAFF
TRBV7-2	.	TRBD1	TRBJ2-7	TGTGCCAGCAACTCCTTGTCCGGGACAGAGGTCTACGAGCAGTACTTC	CASNSLSGTEVYEQYF
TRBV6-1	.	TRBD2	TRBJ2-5	TGTGCCAGGGGGGGGGATGGGGCAGTGCAAGAGACCCAGTACTTC	CARGGDGAVQETQYF
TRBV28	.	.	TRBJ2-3	TGTGCCAGCAGTTTGGATCGGACGACAGATACGCAGTATTTT	CASSLDRTTDTQYF
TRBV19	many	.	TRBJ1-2	TGTGCCAGTAGTATAGAAGGGGGTCCTCCCTATGGCTACACCTTC	CASSIEGGPPYGYTF
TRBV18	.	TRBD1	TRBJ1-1	TGTGCCAGCTCACCACGACTGGGACAGAGATTATTT	CASSPRLGQRLF
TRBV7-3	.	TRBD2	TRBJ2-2	TGTGCCAGCAGCTTGGAGCGGGGGAACACCGGGGAGCTGTTTTTT	CASSLERGNTGELFF
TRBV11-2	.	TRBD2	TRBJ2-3	TGTGCCAGCAGCCCAAGACTAGCGCGGGCGGATACGCAGTATTTT	CASSPRLARADTQYF
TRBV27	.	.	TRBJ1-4	TGTGCCAGCAGTGGACAGTACGGGAATGAAAAACTGTTTTTT	CASSGQYGNEKLFF
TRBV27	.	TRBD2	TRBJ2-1	TGTGCCAGCAGTTTATTGACTAGCGGGAGACGTGGTGAGCAGTTCTTC	CASSLLTSGRRGEQFF
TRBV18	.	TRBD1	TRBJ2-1	TGTGCCAGCTCACCTCTGCGGGGACAGGGGGCAAATGAGCAGTTCTTC	CASSPLRGQGANEQFF
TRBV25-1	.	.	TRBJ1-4	TGTGCCAGCAGTGAATTTACTTCGGGAGAGGCTAATGAAAAACTGTTTTTT	CASSEFTSGEANEKLFF